Below, one T cell receptor (beta chain) is given with its context. This sample is part of a study of blood T cell repertoires in COVID-19. Overall study context: PBMCs, B-cell-depleted T cells, or T cells were the source of the cDNA or gDNA that made up the material.

In the original analysis: It was from reference gene primer amplification that nucleated cell counts were estimated. Assay: immunoSEQ multiplex PCR; the TCRdb copy retains only in-frame clones and omits some. V and J calls and clone size are copied from that table; D and trimming were computed from the DNA. The sample consists of 300,000 to 400,000 clones, approximately 83% of them appearing once. The CDR3 consists of 15 residues. CDR1 is MGHDK and CDR2 is SYGVNS in the germline V gene. With 6 bases clipped from V and 5 bases from J, the junction kept 9 bases outside the gene matches. Recruitment covered fewer than 25 US areas and drew participants whose ages spanned roughly 18 to 100 years. Clinical history as reported by participants underpinned cohort assignment.

The sequence was collected from a woman between 35 and 50 years old with acute COVID-19. Specimen: PBMCs or T cells enriched from blood (not recorded which). V and J are TRBV25-1 and TRBJ2-2; TRBD1 agrees at 7 bases. CDR3: CASRETGVETGELFF. The CDR3 coding sequence is TGTGCCAGCAGAGAAACAGGGGTGGAGACCGGGGAGCTGTTTTTT.